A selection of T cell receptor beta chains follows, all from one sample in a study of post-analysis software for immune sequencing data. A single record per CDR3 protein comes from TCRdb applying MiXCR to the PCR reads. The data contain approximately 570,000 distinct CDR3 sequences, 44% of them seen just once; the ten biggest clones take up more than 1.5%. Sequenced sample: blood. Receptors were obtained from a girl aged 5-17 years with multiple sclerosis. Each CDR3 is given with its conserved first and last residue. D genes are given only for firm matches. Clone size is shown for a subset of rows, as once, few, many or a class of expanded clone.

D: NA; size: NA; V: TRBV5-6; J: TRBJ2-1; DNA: TGTGCCAGCAGCCAGACGAAGCGGAGCTCCTACAATGAGCAGTTCTTC; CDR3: CASSQTKRSSYNEQFF
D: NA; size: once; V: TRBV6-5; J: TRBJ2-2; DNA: TGTGGCAGCCGCAGGGCGAACACCGGGGAGCTGTTTTTT; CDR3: CGSRRANTGELFF
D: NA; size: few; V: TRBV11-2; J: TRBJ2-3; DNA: TGTGCCAGCAGCTTAGATCACCCGACAGATACGCAGTATTTT; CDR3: CASSLDHPTDTQYF
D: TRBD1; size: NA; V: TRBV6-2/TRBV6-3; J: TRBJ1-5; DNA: TGTGCCAGCAGTCCGGCAGGGGGTAATCAGCCCCAGCATTTT; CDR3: CASSPAGGNQPQHF
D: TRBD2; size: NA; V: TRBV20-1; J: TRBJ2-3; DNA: TGTAGTGTGGGCGGGAGGGACACGGATACGCAGTATTTT; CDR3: CSVGGRDTDTQYF
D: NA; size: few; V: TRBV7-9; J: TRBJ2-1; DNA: TGTGCCAGCAGCTTAGGTCGGGGGGCCCATGAGCAGTTCTTC; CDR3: CASSLGRGAHEQFF
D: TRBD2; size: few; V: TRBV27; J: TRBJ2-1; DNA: TGTGCCAGCAGTGGGCCGGGACTAGCGGGAGATGGCTACAATGAGCAGTTCTTC; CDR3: CASSGPGLAGDGYNEQFF
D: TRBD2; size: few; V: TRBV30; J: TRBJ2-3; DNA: TGTGCCGCCAAGCGGGAGGGACCAGATACGCAGTATTTT; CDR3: CAAKREGPDTQYF
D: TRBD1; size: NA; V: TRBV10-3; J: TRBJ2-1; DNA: TGTGCCATCAGTGAGCCCGGACAGGGAGTTGTTAATGAGCAGTTCTTC; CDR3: CAISEPGQGVVNEQFF
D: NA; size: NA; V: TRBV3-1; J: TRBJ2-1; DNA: TGTGCCAGCAGCCGCCAGACCGATGAGCAGTTCTTC; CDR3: CASSRQTDEQFF
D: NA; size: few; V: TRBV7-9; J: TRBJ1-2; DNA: TGTGCCAGCAGCTGGAGGATCGGACAAGACACCTTC; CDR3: CASSWRIGQDTF
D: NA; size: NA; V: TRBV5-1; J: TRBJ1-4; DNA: TGCGCCAGCAGCTTGGACAGCCCCTACTCAACTAATGAAAAACTGTTTTTT; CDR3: CASSLDSPYSTNEKLFF
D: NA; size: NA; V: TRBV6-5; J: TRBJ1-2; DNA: TGTGCCAGCAGCATCCAGACTAACTATGGCTACACCTTC; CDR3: CASSIQTNYGYTF
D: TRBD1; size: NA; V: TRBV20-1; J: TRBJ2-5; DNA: TGCAGTGCTAGGGAGTCCGGGACAGACGAGACCCAGTACTTC; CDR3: CSARESGTDETQYF
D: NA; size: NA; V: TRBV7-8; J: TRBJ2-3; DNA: TGTGCCAGCAGCTTACTCGTCGAGGATTCAGATACGCAGTATTTT; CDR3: CASSLLVEDSDTQYF
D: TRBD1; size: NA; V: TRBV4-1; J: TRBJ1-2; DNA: TGCGCCAGCAGCACAAGGGTAACAGGGGGGACCTATGGCTACACCTTC; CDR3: CASSTRVTGGTYGYTF
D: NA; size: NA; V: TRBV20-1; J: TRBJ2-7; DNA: TGCAGTGCTAGGGAGGTGTCGCGGGAGCAGTACTTC; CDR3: CSAREVSREQYF
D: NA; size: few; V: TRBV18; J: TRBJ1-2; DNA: TGTGCCAGCTCACCGCAGGGAGAAGGCTACACCTTC; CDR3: CASSPQGEGYTF
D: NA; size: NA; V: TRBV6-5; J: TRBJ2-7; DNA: TGTGCCAGCAGTTACTCGTTCCTGACGGCTAACGAGCAGTACTTC; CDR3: CASSYSFLTANEQYF
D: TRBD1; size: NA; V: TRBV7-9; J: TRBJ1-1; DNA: TGTGCCAGCAGCTTAACAGGGGGCGAAACTGAAGCTTTCTTT; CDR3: CASSLTGGETEAFF
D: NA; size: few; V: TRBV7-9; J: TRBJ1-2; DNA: TGTGCCAGCAGCTTGGACAGCTTAAACTATGGCTACACCTTC; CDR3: CASSLDSLNYGYTF
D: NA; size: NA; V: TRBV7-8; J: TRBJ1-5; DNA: TGTGCCAGCAGCTTAACGCGTCAGCCCCAGCATTTT; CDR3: CASSLTRQPQHF
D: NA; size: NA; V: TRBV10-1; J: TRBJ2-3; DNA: TGCGCCAGCAGTTCCCCCGGGGCGGGCACAGATACGCAGTATTTT; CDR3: CASSSPGAGTDTQYF
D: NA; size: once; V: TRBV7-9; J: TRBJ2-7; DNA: TGTGCCAGCAGCTTAGAAGGACACTCACGGGGGGAGCAGTACTTC; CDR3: CASSLEGHSRGEQYF
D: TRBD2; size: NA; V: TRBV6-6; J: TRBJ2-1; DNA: TGTGCCAGCAGTTATCGGCTAGCGGGGGCGTCCTTGGTTGAGCAGTTCTTC; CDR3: CASSYRLAGASLVEQFF
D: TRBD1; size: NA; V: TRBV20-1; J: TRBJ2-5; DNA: TGCAGTGCTTCATGGACAGGGGCCGGAGAGACCCAGTACTTC; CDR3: CSASWTGAGETQYF
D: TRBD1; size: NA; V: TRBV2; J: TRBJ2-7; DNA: TGTGCCAGCAGAGACAGGGGTGGGTACGAGCAGTACTTC; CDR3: CASRDRGGYEQYF
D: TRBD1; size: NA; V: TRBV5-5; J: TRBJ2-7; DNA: TGTGCCAGCAGCTTGGAAGCGACAGGGGCAGGCGAGCAGTACTTC; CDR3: CASSLEATGAGEQYF
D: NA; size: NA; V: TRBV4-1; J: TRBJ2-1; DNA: TGCGCCAGCAGCCAAGACCAGAGCTCCTACAATGAGCAGTTCTTC; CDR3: CASSQDQSSYNEQFF
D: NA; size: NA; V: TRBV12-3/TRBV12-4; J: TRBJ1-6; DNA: TGTGCCAGCAGTACATCGGGGGGCCGTGGTTCACCCCTCCACTTT; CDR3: CASSTSGGRGSPLHF
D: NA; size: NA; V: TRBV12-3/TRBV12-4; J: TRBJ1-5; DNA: TGTGCCAACAGCAAGGGGGTAAATCAGCCCCAGCATTTT; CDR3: CANSKGVNQPQHF
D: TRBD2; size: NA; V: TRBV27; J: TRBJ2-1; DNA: TGTGCCAGCAGTATGACTAGCGTTGTAAGGAATGAGCAGTTCTTC; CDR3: CASSMTSVVRNEQFF
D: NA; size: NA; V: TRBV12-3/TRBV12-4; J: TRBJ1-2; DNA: TGTGCCAGCAGTTTCTCCCCACGGCATAACTATGGCTACACCTTC; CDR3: CASSFSPRHNYGYTF
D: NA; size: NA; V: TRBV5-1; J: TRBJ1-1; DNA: TGCGCCAGCAGCTTGAACAGGGCGCACACTGAAGCTTTCTTT; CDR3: CASSLNRAHTEAFF
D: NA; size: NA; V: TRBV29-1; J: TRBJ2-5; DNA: TGCAGCGTTTCGTTCAGGGGGGGCCAAGAGACCCAGTACTTC; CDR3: CSVSFRGGQETQYF
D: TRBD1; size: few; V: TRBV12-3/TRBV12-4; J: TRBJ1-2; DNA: TGTGCCAGCGGGACAGTGTTCGGCGGCTACACCTTC; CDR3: CASGTVFGGYTF
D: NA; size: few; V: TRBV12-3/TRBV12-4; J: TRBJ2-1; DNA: TGTGCCAGCAGTGTATTCTCTGGCAATGAGCAGTTCTTC; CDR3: CASSVFSGNEQFF
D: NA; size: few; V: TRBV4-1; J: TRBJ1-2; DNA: TGCGCCAGCAGCGACTCTCCGGGACTGACTCCCGATGGCTACACCTTC; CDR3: CASSDSPGLTPDGYTF
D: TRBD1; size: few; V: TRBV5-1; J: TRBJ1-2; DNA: TGCGCCAGCAGCTTAGACAGGGGGCAAGCCTCCTATGGCTACACCTTC; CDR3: CASSLDRGQASYGYTF
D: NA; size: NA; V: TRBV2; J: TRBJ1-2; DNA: TGTGCCAGCAAAGCGGGGCGATATGGCTACACCTTC; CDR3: CASKAGRYGYTF
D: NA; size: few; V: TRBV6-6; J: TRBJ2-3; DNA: TGTGCCAGCAGGGAGGGGGGGGATACGCAGTATTTT; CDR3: CASREGGDTQYF
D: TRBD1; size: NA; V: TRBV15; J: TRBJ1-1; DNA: TGTGCCACCAGCAGAGGTGGGACAGGGAAGGACACTGAAGCTTTCTTT; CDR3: CATSRGGTGKDTEAFF
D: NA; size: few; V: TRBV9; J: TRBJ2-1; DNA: TGTGCCAGCAGCGTACCCTCCGGGGGCAATGAGCAGTTCTTC; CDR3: CASSVPSGGNEQFF
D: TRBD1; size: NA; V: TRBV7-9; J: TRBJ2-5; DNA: TGTGCCAGCAGGGCCGGGACAGGGGGCCCAGAGACCCAGTACTTC; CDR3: CASRAGTGGPETQYF
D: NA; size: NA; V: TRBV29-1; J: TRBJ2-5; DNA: TGCAGCGCCGTGGACATACCTCAAGAGACCCAGTACTTC; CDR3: CSAVDIPQETQYF
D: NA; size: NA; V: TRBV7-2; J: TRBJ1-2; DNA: TGTGCCAGCAGCTTAGCGAGGGTAGCTTGCTACACCTTC; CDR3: CASSLARVACYTF
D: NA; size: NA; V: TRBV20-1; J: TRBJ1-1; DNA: TGCAGTGCTAGAGACCCCCGGAGGAATGAAGCTTTCTTT; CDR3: CSARDPRRNEAFF
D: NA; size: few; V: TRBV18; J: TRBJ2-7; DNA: TGTGCCAGCTCACCACCCTCAGGTGGCCGGGGCTACGAGCAGTACTTC; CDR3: CASSPPSGGRGYEQYF
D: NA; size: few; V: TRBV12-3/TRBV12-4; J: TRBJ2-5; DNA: TGTGCCAGCAGGGAGCTCGACAGGCGGACCCAGTACTTC; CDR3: CASRELDRRTQYF